A selection of T cell receptor beta chains follows, all from one sample in a study of shared clonotypes between healthy human individuals. Here immunoSEQ multiplex PCR was the method, and the copy in TCRdb shows in-frame clones only, minus some. The sample consists of more than 2,000,000 clones, 93% of them appearing once. Input material: naive CD4+ T cells from PBMCs. These receptors all stem from a man aged 18 to 30 in good health. Some clones in this sample may be carry-over from other donors' samples. Each CDR3 is given with its conserved first and last residue. The D gene is left open where the match is weak. Clone size, where shown, is once, few, many, or a class for clones that have expanded.

J | D | V | size | DNA | CDR3
TRBJ2-5 | TRBD2 | TRBV7-2 | . | TGTGCCAGCAGCTTAGTCGGAGTAGCGGGAGGGTTTGAGACCCAGTACTTC | CASSLVGVAGGFETQYF
TRBJ1-1 | . | TRBV30 | . | TGTGCCCACAGGGACAACACTGAAGCTTTCTTT | CAHRDNTEAFF
TRBJ1-5 | . | TRBV10-3 | . | TGTGCCATCAGGGCAGACAATCAGCCCCAGCATTTT | CAIRADNQPQHF
TRBJ1-5 | . | TRBV5-1 | . | TGCGCCAGCAGCTTGGAGGTCAATCAGCCCCAGCATTTT | CASSLEVNQPQHF
TRBJ2-7 | . | TRBV5-4 | . | TGTGCCAGCAGCCTGGGGGTCGCCTACGAGCAGTACTTC | CASSLGVAYEQYF
TRBJ1-5 | TRBD1 | TRBV5-1 | . | TGCGCCAGCAGCTTGGGGACAGGACGCAATCAGCCCCAGCATTTT | CASSLGTGRNQPQHF
TRBJ1-1 | TRBD1 | TRBV29-1 | once | TGCAGCGTCCCCAGAGGGGGCAGGAACACTGAAGCTTTCTTT | CSVPRGGRNTEAFF
TRBJ1-5 | . | TRBV19 | . | TGTGCCAGTAGTATTTCGGGAATTGGGAATCAGCCCCAGCATTTT | CASSISGIGNQPQHF
TRBJ2-7 | TRBD1 | TRBV10-3 | . | TGTGCCATCAGTGGATGGGACAGGGCTTCCGAGCAGTACTTC | CAISGWDRASEQYF
TRBJ1-5 | . | TRBV6-6 | . | TGTGCCAGCAGTTACTCGAGTGGAGGATATCAGCCCCAGCATTTT | CASSYSSGGYQPQHF
TRBJ2-5 | TRBD2 | TRBV2 | . | TGTGCCAGCATCCTGGCGGGAGGGCCAGAGACCCAGTACTTC | CASILAGGPETQYF
TRBJ1-1 | . | TRBV29-1 | . | TGCAGCGTTAGTAAGAGACTTAACACTGAAGCTTTCTTT | CSVSKRLNTEAFF
TRBJ2-5 | TRBD1 | TRBV27 | . | TGTGCCAGCAGTTCCGCCGGGACAGGGTGGAGGAGGCAAGAGACCCAGTACTTC | CASSSAGTGWRRQETQYF
TRBJ2-1 | . | TRBV5-6 | . | TGTGCCAGCAGCTTCAGCCCATACAATGAGCAGTTCTTC | CASSFSPYNEQFF
TRBJ2-3 | . | TRBV27 | once | TGTGCCAGCAGTCCCTTACAGGGATTCACAGATACGCAGTATTTT | CASSPLQGFTDTQYF
TRBJ1-2 | . | TRBV19 | . | TGTGCCAGTAGTACAGGGGCAGGTAGCAATGGCTACACCTTC | CASSTGAGSNGYTF
TRBJ1-1 | . | TRBV15 | . | TGTGCCACCAGCAGAGGAATAGGGGGTTACACTGAAGCTTTCTTT | CATSRGIGGYTEAFF
TRBJ1-4 | . | TRBV5-6 | . | TGTGCCAGCAGCTTTGGCGTTAGTGAAAAACTGTTTTTT | CASSFGVSEKLFF
TRBJ1-1 | . | TRBV7-8 | . | TGTGCCAGCAGCGCCCCTCACGGCCTTAACACTGAAGCTTTCTTT | CASSAPHGLNTEAFF
TRBJ2-1 | TRBD2 | TRBV2 | . | TGTGCCAGCACCTGGACTAGCGGGAGAGTGGTTGAGCAGTTCTTC | CASTWTSGRVVEQFF
TRBJ2-7 | . | TRBV5-5 | . | TGTGCCAGCAGCTTGGAAACAGGCCCCACCTACGAGCAGTACTTC | CASSLETGPTYEQYF